One sample yielded the 4 T cell receptor beta chains listed below, sequenced in a study of T cell clonality in common variable immunodeficiency (dated by TCRdb to the mid-2010s). Preparation of the library involved the immunoSEQ multiplex PCR assay. TCRdb retrieved this table from immuneACCESS and kept in-frame rearrangements only. Not all clones are present; in checked studies, unresolved V genes account for under half, and no reason is known for the remainder. The sample has 55,000 to 65,000 clones on record, with no singletons. More than 1.5% of the sample is taken by the ten largest. The specimen was peripheral blood mononuclear cells. All receptors come from a person between 18 and 70 years old in good health.

This clone was picked up many times. The CDR3 end lies 3 residues beyond the end of the read and is filled in from the germline J gene. This chain connects TRBV7-9 to TRBJ2-7, with a weak D call TRBD1 (5 bases). Germline values: CDR1 SEHNR, CDR2 FQNEAQ (reference sequence). With 5 bases removed from V and 5 bases from J, the gap between germline ends came to 16 bases. The CDR3 extends over 14 amino acids. The CDR3: CASSISQVVDEQYF. The sequenced part of the CDR3 DNA is TGTGCCAGCAGCATTTCACAGGTAGTCGACGAG.

This clone was seen at least ten times. The CDR3 goes on 3 residues after the read ends, and that part is filled in from the germline J gene. V usage is TRBV4-1 and J usage is TRBJ2-7; D call uncertain. With 3 bases removed from V and 6 bases from J, the gap between germline ends came to 18 bases. The CDR3 is made up of 15 amino acids. CDR1 is MGHRA, CDR2 YSYEKL, per germline. The CDR3 spells CASSHPQSLQREQYF. The part of the CDR3 DNA that was read is TGCGCCAGCAGCCACCCACAGTCCCTTCAACGCGAG.

This clone was picked up many times. The CDR3 end is not reached by the read, which stops 3 residues before it; the germline J gene fills it in. V and J are TRBV5-1 and TRBJ2-1, with D perhaps matching TRBD2 (5 bases). The CDR3 has 14 residues. Trimming took 0 bases from V and 2 from J, leaving 6 bases between them. The V gene's germline CDR1 is SGHRS and CDR2 YFSETQ. CDR3 DNA (partial): TGCGCCAGCAGCTTGGAGCGGACCTACAATGAG. Amino acid sequence: CASSLERTYNE. The whole CDR3 is CASSLERTYNEQFF.

This clone was counted ten times or more. The missing CDR3 end, 3 residues past where the read stops, is filled in from the germline J gene. This sequence joins TRBV20-1 and TRBJ2-7, with TRBD2 matching 11 bases. The V and J ends lost 0 bases and 2 bases, in that order; junction bases with no gene match: 9. This CDR3 has 17 amino acids. CDR1 is DFQATT, CDR2 SNEGSKA, per germline (reference sequence). The CDR3 sequence: CSARDLAGGPRPYEQYF. CDR3 DNA, as far as it was read: TGCAGTGCTAGAGATTTAGCGGGAGGGCCAAGGCCCTACGAG.